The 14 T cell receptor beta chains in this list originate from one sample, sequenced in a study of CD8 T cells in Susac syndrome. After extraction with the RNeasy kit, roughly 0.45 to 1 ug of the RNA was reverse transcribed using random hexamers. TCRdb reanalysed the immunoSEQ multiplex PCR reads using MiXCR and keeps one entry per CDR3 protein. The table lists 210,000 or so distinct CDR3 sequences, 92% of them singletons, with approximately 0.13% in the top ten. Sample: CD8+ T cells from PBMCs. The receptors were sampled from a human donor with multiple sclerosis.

CDR3 loop: CASSQEIGADNTF. The CDR3, as DNA: TGCGCCAGCAGCCAAGAAATTGGGGCGGATAACACCTTC. V and J are TRBV4-1 and TRBJ1-2; tentative D call: TRBD1 (5 bases). Per the germline V gene, CDR1 is MGHRA and CDR2 is YSYEKL. This CDR3 is 13 amino acids long. The V gene lost 0 bases and the J gene lost 12 bases, with 14 bases spanning the gap.

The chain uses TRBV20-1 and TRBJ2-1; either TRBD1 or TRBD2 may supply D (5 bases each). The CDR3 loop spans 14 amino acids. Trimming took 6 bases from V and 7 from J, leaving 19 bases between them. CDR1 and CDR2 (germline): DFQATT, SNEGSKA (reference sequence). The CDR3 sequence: CSARLGAPGNEQFF. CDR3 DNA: TGCAGTGCCCGCCTAGGGGCACCGGGGAATGAGCAGTTCTTC.

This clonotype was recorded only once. The CDR3 DNA reads as TGTGCCCAAACCCACGCGGCCAACACTGAAGCTTTCTTT. This gives the protein CAQTHAANTEAFF. The rearrangement links TRBV7-9 to TRBJ1-1; D is uncertain. Germline V lookup: CDR1 SEHNR, CDR2 FQNEAQ (reference sequence). The ends were cut back, 11 bases at V and 2 bases at J, with 15 bases in the middle. CDR3 length: 13 amino acids. The full variable domain, rest sourced from reference TRBV7-9 and TRBJ1-1, is DTGVSQNPRHKITKRGQNVTFRCDPISEHNRLYWYRQTLGQGPEFLTYFQNEAQLEKSRLLSDRFSAERPKGSFSTLEIQRTEQGDSAMYLCAQTHAANTEAFFGQGTRLTVV.

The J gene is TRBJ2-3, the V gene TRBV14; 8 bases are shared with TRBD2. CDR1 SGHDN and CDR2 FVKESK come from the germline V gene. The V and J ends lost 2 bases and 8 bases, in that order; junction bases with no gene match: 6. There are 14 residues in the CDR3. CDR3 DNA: TGTGCCAGCAGCCAATGGACTAGCTCCGGTACGCAGTATTTT. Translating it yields CASSQWTSSGTQYF.

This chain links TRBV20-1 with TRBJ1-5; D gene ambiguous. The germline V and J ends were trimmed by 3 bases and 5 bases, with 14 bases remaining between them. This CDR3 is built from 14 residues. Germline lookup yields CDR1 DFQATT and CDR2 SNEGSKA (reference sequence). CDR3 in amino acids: CSASGPSGDQPQHF. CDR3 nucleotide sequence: TGCAGTGCTAGCGGACCGTCCGGGGATCAGCCCCAGCATTTT.

DNA of the CDR3: TGCAGCGTTCGGACAGGGGGGATGAACACTGAAGCTTTCTTT. This encodes CSVRTGGMNTEAFF. This chain connects TRBV29-1 to TRBJ1-1; 10 nucleotides align to TRBD1. The CDR3 has 14 amino acids. The V gene end was trimmed by 5 bases and the J gene end by 0 bases; junction bases not matched to a gene: 3. The germline CDR1 and CDR2 sequences are SQVTM and ANQGSEA.

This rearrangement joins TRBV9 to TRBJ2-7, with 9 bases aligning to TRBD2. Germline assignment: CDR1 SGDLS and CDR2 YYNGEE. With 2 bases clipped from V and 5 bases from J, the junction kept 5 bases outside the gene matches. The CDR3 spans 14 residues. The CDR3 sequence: CASSVASGNDEQYF. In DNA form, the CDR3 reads TGTGCCAGCAGCGTTGCTAGCGGGAACGACGAGCAGTACTTC.

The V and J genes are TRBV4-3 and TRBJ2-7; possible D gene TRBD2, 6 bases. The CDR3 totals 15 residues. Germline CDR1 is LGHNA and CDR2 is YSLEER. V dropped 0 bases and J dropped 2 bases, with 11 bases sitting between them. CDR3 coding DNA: TGCGCCAGCAGCCAAGATTGGCGGGGTACCTACGAGCAGTACTTC. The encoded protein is CASSQDWRGTYEQYF.

The chain's CDR3 is CASSSYQGGYGYTF. CDR3 DNA sequence: TGTGCCAGCAGCTCCTACCAGGGAGGCTATGGCTACACCTTC. The chain has TRBV5-8 and TRBJ1-2; perhaps TRBD1 as D (5 bases). The CDR3 has 14 amino acids. Germline V CDR1 and CDR2: SGHTS, YDEGEE. V dropped 3 bases and J dropped 4 bases, with 13 bases sitting between them.

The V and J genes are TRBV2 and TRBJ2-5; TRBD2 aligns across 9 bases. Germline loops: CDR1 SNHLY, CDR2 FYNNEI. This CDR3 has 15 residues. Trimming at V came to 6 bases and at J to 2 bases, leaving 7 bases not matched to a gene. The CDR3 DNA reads TGTGCCAGCAGAAGAGCGGGGGGAGAACAAGAGACCCAGTACTTC. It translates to CASRRAGGEQETQYF.

The CDR3 bases are TGTGCCAGCAGCTTAGATGGAAACTACAATGAGCAGTTCTTC. The encoded protein is CASSLDGNYNEQFF. The rearrangement joins TRBV7-9 to TRBJ2-1; D remains ambiguous. The CDR3 runs 14 residues. Germline lookup yields CDR1 SEHNR and CDR2 FQNEAQ (reference sequence). Trimming stripped 1 base from V and 3 bases from J, with 7 bases between.

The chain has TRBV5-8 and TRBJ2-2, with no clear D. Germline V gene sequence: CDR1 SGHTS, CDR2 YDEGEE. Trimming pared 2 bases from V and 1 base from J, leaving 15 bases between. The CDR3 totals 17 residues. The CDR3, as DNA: TGTGCCAGCAGCTTACCTACGGGCAGAGAGAACACCGGGGAGCTGTTTTTT. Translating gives CASSLPTGRENTGELFF.

This CDR3 reads CASGLRGVEAFF. CDR3 nucleotide sequence: TGTGCTAGTGGTTTGAGGGGGGTTGAAGCTTTCTTT. This chain connects TRBV12-5 to TRBJ1-1, with a possible D match to TRBD1 (6 bases). Germline values: CDR1 LGHNT, CDR2 FRNRAP. V lost 2 bases and J 7 bases, leaving 8 bases between the germline ends. There are 12 residues in the CDR3.

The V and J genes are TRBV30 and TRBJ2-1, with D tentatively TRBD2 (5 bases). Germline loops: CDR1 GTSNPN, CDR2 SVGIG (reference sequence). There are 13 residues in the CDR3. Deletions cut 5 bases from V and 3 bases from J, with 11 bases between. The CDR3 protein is CAWSLGSYNEQFF. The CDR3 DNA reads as TGTGCCTGGTCCCTGGGGAGCTACAATGAGCAGTTCTTC.